The 24 T cell receptor beta chains in this list originate from one sample, sequenced in a study of OX40 agonist ivuxolimab in advanced cancers. Libraries were constructed by the immunoSEQ multiplex PCR assay. As stored in TCRdb, this immuneACCESS dataset retains in-frame rearrangements with V and J assigned. A fraction of the clones does not appear; measured against another copy, unresolved V genes explain less than half of the discrepancy, and the remainder lacks a known reason. Counted in this sample were tens of thousands of clones; about nine tenths of them appeared once. The ten largest clonotypes hold approximately 5% of the sample. The specimen was CD4+ or CD8+ T cells sorted from blood, collected in a trial of the OX40 agonist ivuxolimab. These receptors were collected from an adult with an advanced solid tumor such as melanoma, head and neck, liver or kidney cancer.

V and J are TRBV5-1 and TRBJ2-3; 8 bases are shared with TRBD2. This CDR3 is built from 15 residues. With 4 bases clipped from V and 1 base from J, the junction kept 5 bases outside the gene matches. CDR1 is SGHRS and CDR2 is YFSETQ in the germline V gene. The CDR3, as DNA: TGCGCCAGCAGCACCGTAGCGGGACGCACAGATACGCAGTATTTT. It yields the protein CASSTVAGRTDTQYF.

J is TRBJ1-1 and V is TRBV2, with 10 positions matching TRBD1. CDR1 SNHLY and CDR2 FYNNEI come from the germline V gene. Unmatched junction bases numbered 7, after V lost 5 bases and J lost 7 bases. CDR3 length: 14 amino acids. The DNA for the CDR3 is TGTGCCAGCAGTTCCGGGACAGGGGCAGGTGAAGCTTTCTTT. Translating gives CASSSGTGAGEAFF.

The rearrangement links TRBV25-1 to TRBJ1-1, with D uncertain. CDR3 length: 13 amino acids. Germline loops: CDR1 MGHDK, CDR2 SYGVNS. V lost 2 bases and J 5 bases, leaving 9 bases between the germline ends. This chain's CDR3 is CASSEEGSTEAFF. The CDR3 DNA follows: TGTGCCAGCAGTGAAGAAGGGAGTACTGAAGCTTTCTTT.

The chain links TRBV7-5 to TRBJ1-2; TRBD1, the table's D call, was not compared with the DNA. TRBV7-5 is designated a pseudogene. CDR3 length: 13 residues. The CDR3 bases are TGTGTCAGAAGCTTAGCGCGAGGGGGTGGCTACACCTTC. This codes for CVRSLARGGGYTF.

This chain links TRBV7-2 with TRBJ2-4; D gene ambiguous. The CDR3 extends over 13 amino acids. CDR1 SGHTA and CDR2 FQGNSA come from the germline V gene. Trimming removed 4 bases at V and 6 bases at J, with 10 bases between. CDR3 bases: TGTGCCAGCAGCTCTCTGGGCAGAAACATTCAGTACTTC. Its protein is CASSSLGRNIQYF.

The rearrangement links TRBV18 to TRBJ1-6; D is ambiguous. The CDR3 is made up of 14 amino acids. The germline V gene encodes CDR1 KGHSH and CDR2 LQKENI. Trimming removed 3 bases at V and 6 bases at J, with 9 bases between. The CDR3 protein is CASSPETSNSPLHF. CDR3 DNA: TGTGCCAGCTCACCCGAGACAAGTAATTCACCCCTCCACTTT.

The chain is built from TRBV7-6 and TRBJ2-1; D gene ambiguous. This CDR3 contains 12 residues. The V gene's germline CDR1 is SGHVS and CDR2 FNYEAQ. Trimming stripped 5 bases from V and 5 bases from J, with 7 bases between. CDR3 protein: CASSHTDNEQFF. Written as DNA, the CDR3 is TGTGCCAGCAGCCACACAGACAATGAGCAGTTCTTC.

The V call is TRBV7-6, the J call TRBJ2-7; 9 bases agree with TRBD1. Losses at the gene ends were 0 bases for V and 5 bases for J; bases not matched to a gene: 14. The CDR3 consists of 18 residues. Germline assignment: CDR1 SGHVS and CDR2 FNYEAQ. The chain's CDR3 is CASSLARNLGTGRNEQYF. In DNA, the CDR3 is TGTGCCAGCAGCTTAGCGCGTAATCTCGGGACAGGGAGGAACGAGCAGTACTTC.

V is TRBV10-1 and J is TRBJ2-5; no firm D call. Germline CDR1 and CDR2: WNHNN and SYGVQD (reference sequence). This CDR3 comprises 12 residues. Trimming pared 2 bases from V and 5 bases from J, leaving 6 bases between. This chain's CDR3 is CASSEGPETQYF. CDR3 nucleotides: TGCGCCAGCAGTGAGGGCCCGGAGACCCAGTACTTC.

A remark on this clone: Within the sample, other DNA sequences also encode this same CDR3. The chain recombines TRBV7-2 with TRBJ1-5; D might be TRBD1 (6 bases). Trimming removed 3 bases at V and 0 bases at J, with 9 bases between. The CDR3 runs 15 residues. CDR1 SGHTA and CDR2 FQGNSA come from the germline V gene. In DNA form, the CDR3 reads TGTGCCAGCAGCTTGAAACAGGGTAGCAATCAGCCCCAGCATTTT. It specifies CASSLKQGSNQPQHF.

The chain has TRBV7-9 and TRBJ1-5, with D perhaps matching TRBD1 (5 bases). V was pared by 7 bases and J by 5 bases, with 15 bases between. This CDR3 comprises 14 residues. The germline V gene has CDR1 SEHNR and CDR2 FQNEAQ (reference sequence). CDR3 coding DNA: TGTGCCAGCAACGAGGGGTCCAAACATCAGCCCCAGCATTTT. Translating it yields CASNEGSKHQPQHF.

As to this clone: Within the sample, other DNA sequences also encode this same CDR3. This chain links TRBV7-9 with TRBJ2-7, with 7 bases that match TRBD2. Trimming at V came to 1 base and at J to 3 bases, leaving 3 bases not matched to a gene. There are 14 residues in the CDR3. Germline V gene lookup returns CDR1 SEHNR and CDR2 FQNEAQ (reference sequence). In DNA form, the CDR3 reads TGTGCCAGCAGCTTAGGAGGGACTATCTACGAGCAGTACTTC. Its translation: CASSLGGTIYEQYF.

This chain connects TRBV5-6 to TRBJ2-2; tentatively, D is TRBD1 (6 bases). The CDR3 sequence is 14 residues long. From germline, CDR1 is SGHDT and CDR2 YYEEEE. The V gene lost 3 bases and the J gene lost 5 bases, with 11 bases spanning the gap. CDR3 sequence (DNA): TGTGCCAGCAGCTACAGGGTCGGGACCGGGGAGCTGTTTTTT. This gives the protein CASSYRVGTGELFF.

The genes are TRBV4-1 and TRBJ2-2; maybe TRBD1 (5 bases). V dropped 1 base and J dropped 6 bases, with 15 bases sitting between them. The CDR3 is made up of 16 amino acids. CDR1 is MGHRA, CDR2 YSYEKL, per germline. CDR3 in amino acids: CASSQVASRASGELFF. CDR3 DNA: TGCGCCAGCAGCCAAGTGGCTTCCAGGGCCTCCGGGGAGCTGTTTTTT.

V and J are TRBV7-3 and TRBJ2-3; 7 bases map to TRBD2. The V and J ends lost 2 bases and 5 bases, in that order; junction bases with no gene match: 13. This CDR3 is built from 17 residues. Germline assignment: CDR1 SGHTA and CDR2 FQGTGA. The CDR3 sequence is CASSLGLLANGGDTQYF. CDR3 nucleotide sequence: TGTGCCAGCAGCTTAGGGTTACTAGCGAATGGAGGAGATACGCAGTATTTT.

This chain links TRBV27 with TRBJ2-7, with 10 bases that match TRBD1. This CDR3 region has 15 residues. The trim removed 4 bases at V and 3 bases at J, leaving 6 bases unmatched. Looked up from germline, CDR1 is MNHEY and CDR2 is SMNVEV (reference sequence). The chain's CDR3 is CASSSATGGGYEQYF. CDR3 DNA sequence: TGTGCCAGCAGTTCCGCGACAGGGGGCGGCTACGAGCAGTACTTC.

The V gene is TRBV2, the J gene TRBJ2-1, with D perhaps assigned TRBD1 or TRBD2 (5 bases each). V was pared by 5 bases and J by 4 bases, with 9 bases between. Germline values: CDR1 SNHLY, CDR2 FYNNEI. This CDR3 contains 13 residues. CDR3 sequence (DNA): TGTGCCAGCAGTCGGGACGGATACAATGAGCAGTTCTTC. It codes for CASSRDGYNEQFF.

The chain joins TRBV6-6 to TRBJ2-3; D remains unclear. Germline CDR1 and CDR2: MNHNY and SVGAGI (reference sequence). The V gene lost 8 bases and the J gene lost 2 bases, with 8 bases spanning the gap. This CDR3 comprises 12 residues. The CDR3, as DNA: TGTGCCAGCGCCACATTCACAGATACGCAGTATTTT. Its translation is CASATFTDTQYF.

This chain joins TRBV13 and TRBJ2-2; 12 bases line up with TRBD2. The CDR3 loop spans 16 amino acids. V gave up 6 bases and J gave up 6 bases; unmatched junction bases: 8. Per the germline V gene, CDR1 is PRHDT and CDR2 is FYEKMQ (reference sequence). CDR3 DNA sequence: TGTGCCAGCAGTGAGGAGAGACTAGCGGGAGCCGGGGAGCTGTTTTTT. Protein sequence: CASSEERLAGAGELFF.

The chain couples TRBV10-3 to TRBJ1-2; the match to TRBD1 covers 7 bases. V was pared by 8 bases and J by 8 bases, with 11 bases of the junction left unmatched. This CDR3 comprises 13 residues. Germline lookup yields CDR1 ENHRY and CDR2 SYGVKD. CDR3 DNA sequence: TGTGCCATCCTTCAAGGGCAGGGGGGAGGCTACACCTTC. The encoded protein is CAILQGQGGGYTF.

The chain joins TRBV5-4 to TRBJ2-3; tentatively, D is TRBD2 (5 bases). The germline gives CDR1 SGHNT, CDR2 YYREEE (reference sequence). The CDR3 has 13 amino acids. V lost 3 bases and J 2 bases, leaving 7 bases between the germline ends. The CDR3 is CASSSGITDTQYF. CDR3 sequence (DNA): TGTGCCAGCAGCTCCGGGATCACAGATACGCAGTATTTT. Full variable domain (outside the CDR3, taken from reference TRBV5-4 and TRBJ2-3): ETGVTQSPTHLIKTRGQQVTLRCSSQSGHNTVSWYQQALGQGPQFIFQYYREEENGRGNFPPRFSGLQFPNYSSELNVNALELDDSALYLCASSSGITDTQYFGPGTRLTVL.

The CDR3 loop is CASSRGLAGGAYEQYF. The CDR3, as DNA: TGTGCCAGCAGCAGGGGACTAGCGGGAGGGGCCTACGAGCAGTACTTC. This rearrangement joins TRBV25-1 to TRBJ2-7, with TRBD2 matching over 16 bases. Germline V CDR1 and CDR2: MGHDK, SYGVNS. There are 16 residues in the CDR3. V was clipped by 6 bases and J by 2 bases; unmatched bases: 4.

The CDR3 bases are TGTGCCAGCAGCTTATGGGGAAAGGTGGACCAAGAGACCCAGTACTTC. This codes for CASSLWGKVDQETQYF. This chain joins TRBV5-8 and TRBJ2-5, with unresolved D. This CDR3 comprises 16 residues. The V and J ends lost 2 bases and 0 bases respectively, with 14 bases between them. Germline CDR1 reads SGHTS; CDR2 reads YDEGEE.

The V gene is TRBV5-6, the J gene TRBJ2-3, with TRBD2 as a possible D gene (5 bases). Per germline, CDR1 SGHDT and CDR2 YYEEEE. Trimming removed 3 bases from V and 3 bases from J, with 5 bases in between. The CDR3 has 12 amino acids. CDR3 region: CASSSGTDTQYF. Here the CDR3 DNA reads TGTGCCAGCAGCTCGGGAACAGATACGCAGTATTTT.